This TCR beta chain was identified during a study of blood T cell repertoires in COVID-19. In the study overall: T cells, B-cell-depleted T cells, or PBMCs provided the cDNA or gDNA that served as material.

Per the authors' pipeline: Nucleated cell counts were estimated from reference gene primer amplification. Libraries were prepared by immunoSEQ multiplex PCR; TCRdb keeps only in-frame clonotypes and omits some of them. The V and J calls and the clone size are those of that table, but D and trimming were determined from the DNA. The sample shows approximately 170,000 clones, around 86% of them seen only once. The TCR sequence derives from a man aged 50-59 years with active or convalescent COVID-19. The sequenced material came from peripheral blood.

This chain's CDR3 is CASSQVPNEQFF. The DNA of the CDR3 is TGTGCCAGCAGCCAAGTTCCGAATGAGCAGTTCTTC. The rearrangement joins TRBV3-1 (or the pseudogene TRBV3-2) to TRBJ2-1; D remains ambiguous. Germline V gives CDR1 LGHDT, CDR2 YNNKEL (reference sequence). The CDR3 totals 12 residues. Trimming left V 1 base short and J 7 bases short, with 5 bases between.